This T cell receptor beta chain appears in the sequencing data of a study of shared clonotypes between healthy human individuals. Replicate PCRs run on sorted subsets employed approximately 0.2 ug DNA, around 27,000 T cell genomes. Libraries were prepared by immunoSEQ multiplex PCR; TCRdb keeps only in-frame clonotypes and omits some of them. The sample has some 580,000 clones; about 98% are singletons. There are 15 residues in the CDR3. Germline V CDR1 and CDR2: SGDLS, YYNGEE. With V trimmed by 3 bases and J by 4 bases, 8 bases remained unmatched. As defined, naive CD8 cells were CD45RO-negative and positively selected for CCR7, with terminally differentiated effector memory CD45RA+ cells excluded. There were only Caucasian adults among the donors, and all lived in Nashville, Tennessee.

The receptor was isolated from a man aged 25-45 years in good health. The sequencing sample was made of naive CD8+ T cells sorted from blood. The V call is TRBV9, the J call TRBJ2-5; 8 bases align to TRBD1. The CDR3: CASSARTGLRETQYF. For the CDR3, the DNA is TGTGCCAGCAGCGCTAGGACAGGGCTACGAGAGACCCAGTACTTC. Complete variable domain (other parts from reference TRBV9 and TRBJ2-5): DSGVTQTPKHLITATGQRVTLRCSPRSGDLSVYWYQQSLDQGLQFLIQYYNGEERAKGNILERFSAQQFPDLHSELNLSSLELGDSALYFCASSARTGLRETQYFGPGTRLLVL.